This T cell receptor beta chain derives from a study of cytotoxic CD8 clonotypes in ibrutinib-treated CLL. After removal of 2 bases from V and 7 bases from J, the junction contained 10 bases not matched to a gene. From germline, CDR1 is MDHEN and CDR2 SYDVKM. The CDR3 is made up of 15 amino acids. Produced via immunoSEQ multiplex PCR; TCRdb's table is partial and in-frame only. Of about 130,000 clones listed, 84% are singletons. This clone was detected a few times. V gene TRBV28 combines with J gene TRBJ1-1; TRBD1 agrees at 7 bases. The source was PBMCs, collected after 24 months of ibrutinib treatment. The TCR sequence derives from a human donor with chronic lymphocytic leukemia. The CDR3 region is CASSLRGRGKLEAFF. The DNA of the CDR3 is TGTGCCAGCAGTTTACGGGGCAGGGGGAAGCTTGAAGCTTTCTTT.